The 14 T cell receptor beta chains listed next were all sequenced from one sample in a study of radiotherapy plus CTLA-4 blockade in lung cancer. Clones were read by immunoSEQ multiplex PCR, and TCRdb kept only the in-frame ones, dropping some. In the table there are about 60,000 clones, over 65% of which are singletons. Sequenced here: peripheral blood, sampled from a patient treated with radiotherapy plus ipilimumab. All receptors derive from a human donor with non-small cell lung cancer who had a partial response to radiotherapy plus ipilimumab.

This clone has a handful of counts. This sample also contains other DNA sequences that code for the same CDR3. V is TRBV19 and J is TRBJ1-6, with 10 nucleotides matching TRBD1. Germline-derived CDR1 and CDR2 are LNHDA and SQIVND (reference sequence). The V gene end was trimmed by 6 bases and the J gene end by 10 bases; junction bases not matched to a gene: 3. CDR3 length: 13 amino acids. CDR3 region: CASSGTGDSPLHF. In DNA form, the CDR3 reads TGTGCCAGTAGCGGGACAGGGGACTCACCCCTCCACTTT.

The V gene is TRBV28, the J gene TRBJ2-5, with TRBD1 as a possible D gene (6 bases). The J call could be wrong; TRBJ2-7 is a better fit for the DNA end. The CDR3 is 15 amino acids. CDR1 and CDR2 (germline): MDHEN, SYDVKM. CDR3 DNA sequence: TGTGCCAGCAGTTTAGTTCAGGGGACGGGGAACGAGCAGTACTTC. This codes for CASSLVQGTGNEQYF.

This clone is labeled medium-sized. This chain joins TRBV7-9 and TRBJ1-2, with 10 bases aligning to TRBD1. The CDR3 contains 14 residues. Germline lookup yields CDR1 SEHNR and CDR2 FQNEAQ (reference sequence). Trimming at V came to 5 bases and at J to 6 bases, leaving 6 bases not matched to a gene. CDR3 nucleotides: TGTGCCAGCAGCCTCGACAGGGGGCACGATGGCTACACCTTC. Its protein is CASSLDRGHDGYTF. Full variable domain (remainder filled in from reference TRBV7-9 and TRBJ1-2): DTGVSQNPRHKITKRGQNVTFRCDPISEHNRLYWYRQTLGQGPEFLTYFQNEAQLEKSRLLSDRFSAERPKGSFSTLEIQRTEQGDSAMYLCASSLDRGHDGYTFGSGTRLTVV.

The chain is built from TRBV27 and TRBJ2-5; 9 positions match TRBD1. CDR1 is MNHEY and CDR2 is SMNVEV in the germline V gene (reference sequence). This CDR3 region has 14 residues. With V trimmed by 6 bases and J by 5 bases, 7 bases remained unmatched. The CDR3 DNA reads as TGTGCCAGCAGCCGGACAGGGGCAAGGGAGACCCAGTACTTC. Protein: CASSRTGARETQYF.

Here the CDR3 DNA reads TGTGCCAGCAGTACGCAGACAGGGGCTGGGACCCAGTACTTC. Its protein is CASSTQTGAGTQYF. The rearrangement links TRBV27 to TRBJ2-5, with 8 bases that match TRBD1. The germline gives CDR1 MNHEY, CDR2 SMNVEV (reference sequence). Losses at the gene ends were 5 bases for V and 7 bases for J; bases not matched to a gene: 9. This CDR3 comprises 14 residues.

A single count supports this clone. The V and J genes are TRBV6-1 and TRBJ1-5; possibly TRBD1 for D (6 bases). CDR3 length: 15 amino acids. Looked up from germline, CDR1 is MNHNS and CDR2 is SASEGT. Trimming removed 6 bases at V and 3 bases at J, with 15 bases between. The CDR3 DNA reads as TGTGCCAGCAGATCCCCGGGGGGCTACAATCAGCCCCAGCATTTT. Residues: CASRSPGGYNQPQHF.

This clone was found a few times. Mismatch with germline at one junction end may stem from a read error. V gene TRBV5-1 combines with J gene TRBJ2-1; D gene ambiguous. Germline lookup yields CDR1 SGHRS and CDR2 YFSETQ. The CDR3 sequence is 8 residues long. The CDR3 DNA reads TGCGCCAGCAGCTTGGGGCTCTTC. Its protein is CASSLGLF.

The chain employs TRBV7-2 and TRBJ2-1, with 8 bases that match TRBD1. Germline loops: CDR1 SGHTA, CDR2 FQGNSA. The ends lost 5 bases at V and 6 bases at J; junction bases unmatched: 6. The CDR3 loop spans 14 amino acids. The CDR3 reads CASSQRTGSNEQFF. CDR3 DNA sequence: TGTGCCAGCAGCCAACGGACAGGGAGCAATGAGCAGTTCTTC.

This chain uses TRBV5-1 with TRBJ2-5, with 8 bases lining up with TRBD1. Trimming at V came to 4 bases and at J to 5 bases, leaving 10 bases not matched to a gene. This CDR3 has 15 amino acids. The germline V gene encodes CDR1 SGHRS and CDR2 YFSETQ. The CDR3 DNA sequence: TGCGCCAGCAGCGGAGGACAGGGCGTACGGGAGACCCAGTACTTC. Residues: CASSGGQGVRETQYF.

This sequence joins TRBV2 and TRBJ2-5; 9 bases line up with TRBD1. The length of the CDR3 is 16 residues. CDR1 and CDR2 (germline): SNHLY, FYNNEI. Trimming cost V 5 bases and J 2 bases; bases outside gene matches: 9. This chain's CDR3 is CASSPAGTGRQETQYF. Written as DNA, the CDR3 is TGTGCCAGCAGTCCCGCTGGGACAGGGAGGCAAGAGACCCAGTACTTC.

The chain combines TRBV7-6 with TRBJ2-7; 7 bases match TRBD1. The V segment lost 5 bases and the J segment 6 bases; nucleotides outside the gene matches: 7. CDR1 SGHVS and CDR2 FNYEAQ come from the germline V gene. The CDR3 extends over 13 amino acids. Written as DNA, the CDR3 is TGTGCCAGCAGCCTCGGGACAGCTAGCGAGCAGTACTTC. As protein: CASSLGTASEQYF.

This chain joins TRBV7-3 and TRBJ2-2; 7 positions agree with TRBD2. Losses at the gene ends were 6 bases for V and 2 bases for J; bases not matched to a gene: 6. Germline-derived CDR1 and CDR2 are SGHTA and FQGTGA. This CDR3 is 15 amino acids long. CDR3 protein: CASRKGGINTGELFF. Here the CDR3 DNA reads TGTGCCAGCAGAAAGGGAGGGATCAACACCGGGGAGCTGTTTTTT.

This chain connects TRBV5-1 to TRBJ2-7; the match to TRBD1 covers 7 bases. The CDR3 has 13 residues. The V gene end was trimmed by 3 bases and the J gene end by 1 base; junction bases not matched to a gene: 1. Per the germline V gene, CDR1 is SGHRS and CDR2 is YFSETQ. The DNA of the CDR3 is TGCGCCAGCAGCTGGGGACAGTCCTACGAGCAGTACTTC. This codes for CASSWGQSYEQYF.

The chain employs TRBV14 and TRBJ1-1; a weak D match, TRBD1 (5 bases). The CDR3 has 14 amino acids. Trimming removed 4 bases at V and 1 base at J, with 10 bases between. Germline V CDR1 and CDR2: SGHDN, FVKESK. DNA of the CDR3: TGTGCCAGCAGCCGACCGGGGGGGAACACTGAAGCTTTCTTT. It is translated as CASSRPGGNTEAFF. Combining the CDR3 with reference TRBV14 and TRBJ1-1 gives the whole variable domain EAGVTQFPSHSVIEKGQTVTLRCDPISGHDNLYWYRRVMGKEIKFLLHFVKESKQDESGMPNNRFLAERTGGTYSTLKVQPAELEDSGVYFCASSRPGGNTEAFFGQGTRLTVV.